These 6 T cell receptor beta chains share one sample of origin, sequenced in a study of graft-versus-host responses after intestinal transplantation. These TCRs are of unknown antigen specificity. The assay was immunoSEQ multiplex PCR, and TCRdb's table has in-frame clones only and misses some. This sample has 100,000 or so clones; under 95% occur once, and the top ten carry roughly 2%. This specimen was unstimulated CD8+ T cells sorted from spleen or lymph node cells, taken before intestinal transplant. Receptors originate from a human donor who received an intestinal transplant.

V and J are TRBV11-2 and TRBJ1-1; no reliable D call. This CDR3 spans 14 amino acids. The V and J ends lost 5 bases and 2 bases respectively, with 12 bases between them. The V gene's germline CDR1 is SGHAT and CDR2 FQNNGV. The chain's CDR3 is CASSPLRVNTEAFF. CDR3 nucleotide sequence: TGTGCCAGCAGCCCCCTCCGGGTTAACACTGAAGCTTTCTTT.

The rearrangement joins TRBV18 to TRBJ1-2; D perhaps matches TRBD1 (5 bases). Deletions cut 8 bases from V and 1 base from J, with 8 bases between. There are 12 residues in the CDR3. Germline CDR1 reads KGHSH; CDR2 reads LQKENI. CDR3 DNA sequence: TGTGCCAGCGGGGGGGGTAACTATGGCTACACCTTC. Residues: CASGGGNYGYTF.

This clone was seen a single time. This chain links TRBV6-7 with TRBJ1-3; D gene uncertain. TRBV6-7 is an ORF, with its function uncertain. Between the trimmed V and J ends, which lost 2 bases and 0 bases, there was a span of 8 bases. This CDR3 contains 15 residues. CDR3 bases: TGTGCCAGCAGTTACCAACAGAGCTCTGGAAACACCATATATTTT. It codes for CASSYQQSSGNTIYF.

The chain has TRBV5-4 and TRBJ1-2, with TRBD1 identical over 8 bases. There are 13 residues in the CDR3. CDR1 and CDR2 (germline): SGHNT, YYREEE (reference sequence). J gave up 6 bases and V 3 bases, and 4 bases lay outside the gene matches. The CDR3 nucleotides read TGTGCCAGCAGCTCGTACAGGGGGGATGGCTACACCTTC. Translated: CASSSYRGDGYTF.

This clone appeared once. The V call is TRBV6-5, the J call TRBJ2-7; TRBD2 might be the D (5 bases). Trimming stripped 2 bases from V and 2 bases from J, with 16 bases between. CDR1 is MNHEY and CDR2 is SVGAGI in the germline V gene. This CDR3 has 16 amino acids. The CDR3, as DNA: TGTGCCAGCAGTTACCTCGCCGGGAAATGGCCCTACGAGCAGTACTTC. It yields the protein CASSYLAGKWPYEQYF.

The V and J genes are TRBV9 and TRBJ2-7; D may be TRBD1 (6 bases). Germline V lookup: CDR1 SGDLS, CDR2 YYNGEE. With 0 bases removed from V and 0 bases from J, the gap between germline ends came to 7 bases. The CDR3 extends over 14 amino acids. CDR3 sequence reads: CASSVGRGSYEQYF. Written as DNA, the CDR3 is TGTGCCAGCAGCGTAGGCAGGGGCTCCTACGAGCAGTACTTC.